This is a list of T cell receptor beta chains from one sample in a study of technical replicates of blood from a few donors. Only in-frame clones appear in the TCRdb table, and some are missing; sequencing was by immunoSEQ multiplex PCR. The sample holds about 94,000 clones, 95% seen once. Specimen: T cells isolated from PBMCs. The receptor source for this set is a human donor in good health. The CDR3 runs from the conserved cysteine through the conserved F or W. A D gene is named only where the DNA matches it firmly. Size is omitted from some rows. Given values are once, few, many or a class for expanded clones.

CDR3 DNA: TGTGCCAGCAGTCGACGTAGCCTAGGGGCTGATGAGCAGTTCTTC
CDR3 protein: CASSRRSLGADEQFF
clone size: .
J gene: TRBJ2-1
V gene: TRBV11-1
D gene: .

CDR3 DNA: TGTGCCAGCTCCGCGGCGGGAGATACGCAGTATTTT
CDR3 protein: CASSAAGDTQYF
clone size: .
J gene: TRBJ2-3
V gene: TRBV18
D gene: .

CDR3 DNA: TGTGCCAGCAGCCCAATATTTCCGGGACAACCTTATGGCTACACCTTC
CDR3 protein: CASSPIFPGQPYGYTF
clone size: .
J gene: TRBJ1-2
V gene: TRBV14
D gene: .

CDR3 DNA: TGCAGCGCCGGGGTGCGCAATCAGCCCCAGCATTTT
CDR3 protein: CSAGVRNQPQHF
clone size: .
J gene: TRBJ1-5
V gene: TRBV29-1
D gene: .

CDR3 DNA: TGTGCCAGCAGCCAAAAGGGGGGGGCTTACGGTGAGCAGTTCTTC
CDR3 protein: CASSQKGGAYGEQFF
clone size: .
J gene: TRBJ2-1
V gene: TRBV7-3
D gene: .

CDR3 DNA: TGTGCCAGCAGTTTATCGTATGCCTACGAGCAGTACTTC
CDR3 protein: CASSLSYAYEQYF
clone size: .
J gene: TRBJ2-7
V gene: TRBV27
D gene: .

CDR3 DNA: TGCGCCAGCAGCGAACCGACAGGGGGCGACTATGGCTACACCTTC
CDR3 protein: CASSEPTGGDYGYTF
clone size: .
J gene: TRBJ1-2
V gene: TRBV5-1
D gene: TRBD1

CDR3 DNA: TGCGCCAGCAGCCAAGACGCACTTACCCCCTACGAGCAGTACTTC
CDR3 protein: CASSQDALTPYEQYF
clone size: .
J gene: TRBJ2-7
V gene: TRBV4-1
D gene: .

CDR3 DNA: TGCGCCAGCGGTCCGGGGGAAGGGGAAGAGACCCAGTACTTC
CDR3 protein: CASGPGEGEETQYF
clone size: .
J gene: TRBJ2-5
V gene: TRBV5-1
D gene: .

CDR3 DNA: TGTGCCAGCAGTGATCTCGCGGGACTAGCGGGAGTATACTCAGATACGCAGTATTTT
CDR3 protein: CASSDLAGLAGVYSDTQYF
clone size: once
J gene: TRBJ2-3
V gene: TRBV27
D gene: TRBD2

CDR3 DNA: TGTGCCAGTAGTTGGGGGCCGAACACCGGGGAGCTGTTTTTT
CDR3 protein: CASSWGPNTGELFF
clone size: .
J gene: TRBJ2-2
V gene: TRBV19
D gene: .

CDR3 DNA: TGTGCCAGCAGCCCAGAGTTTGCGGGGGGCCCCGTAGCCGGGGAGCTGTTTTTT
CDR3 protein: CASSPEFAGGPVAGELFF
clone size: .
J gene: TRBJ2-2
V gene: TRBV7-9
D gene: TRBD2

CDR3 DNA: TGTGCCAGCAGCTCAGGTTATCTTAAAGAGACCCAGTACTTC
CDR3 protein: CASSSGYLKETQYF
clone size: .
J gene: TRBJ2-5
V gene: TRBV9
D gene: .

CDR3 DNA: TGTGCCAGCAGTTCTCCCAGGGGGCCGCTTAACTATGGCTACACCTTC
CDR3 protein: CASSSPRGPLNYGYTF
clone size: .
J gene: TRBJ1-2
V gene: TRBV6-5
D gene: TRBD1

CDR3 DNA: TGTGCCAGTAGTATAGATGTCAGGGGGCTTGGGTATGGCTACACCTTC
CDR3 protein: CASSIDVRGLGYGYTF
clone size: .
J gene: TRBJ1-2
V gene: TRBV19
D gene: TRBD1